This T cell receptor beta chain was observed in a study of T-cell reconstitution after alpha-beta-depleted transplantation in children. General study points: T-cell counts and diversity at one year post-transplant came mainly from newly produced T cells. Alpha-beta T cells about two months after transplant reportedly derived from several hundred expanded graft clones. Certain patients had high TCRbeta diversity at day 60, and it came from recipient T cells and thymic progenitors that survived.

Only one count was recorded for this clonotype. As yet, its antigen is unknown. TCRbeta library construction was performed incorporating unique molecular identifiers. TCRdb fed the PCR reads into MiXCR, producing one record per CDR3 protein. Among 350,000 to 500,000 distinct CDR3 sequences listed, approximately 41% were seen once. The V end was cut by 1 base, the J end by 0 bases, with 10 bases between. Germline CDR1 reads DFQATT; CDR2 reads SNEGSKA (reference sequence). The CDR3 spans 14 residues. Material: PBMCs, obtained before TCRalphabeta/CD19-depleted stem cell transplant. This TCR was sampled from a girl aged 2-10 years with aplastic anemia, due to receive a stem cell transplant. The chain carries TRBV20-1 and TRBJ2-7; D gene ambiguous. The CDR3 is CSARADPNSYEQYF. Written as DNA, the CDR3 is TGCAGTGCTAGAGCGGACCCGAACTCCTACGAGCAGTACTTC.